The following is a T cell receptor (beta chain) sequence with its context. Its antigen is undetermined. The data were taken from a study of CD8+ T cells in alopecia areata. Notes on the study in general: The study also sequences resident alphabeta T cells of normal skin in scalp samples. Scalp clonality and expanded CD8+ clones among the top 100 showed significant decreases with tofacitinib.

CDR1 and CDR2 from the germline V gene are MDHEN and SYDVKM. The CDR3 has 14 amino acids. Trimming took off 7 bases at V and 3 bases at J, with 12 bases between the two ends. The treatment denotes: oral pan-JAK inhibitor, 5-10 mg twice daily. Sequencing used cDNA as its template, made by extracting RNA and reverse transcribing it. Sequencing was performed with immunoSEQ multiplex PCR; in TCRdb, only in-frame clones are kept and a portion is missing. The sample contains around 270,000 clones, roughly 64% of which appear only once. The source of this sequence is a human donor with alopecia areata. The V call is TRBV28, the J call TRBJ2-2; possible D gene TRBD2, 7 bases. The source material was CD4+ T cells sorted from blood, sampled at week 24, from a patient treated with tofacitinib. In DNA, the CDR3 is TGTGCCAGCACGGCGCGGGGGCACACCGGGGAGCTGTTTTTT. Protein product: CASTARGHTGELFF.